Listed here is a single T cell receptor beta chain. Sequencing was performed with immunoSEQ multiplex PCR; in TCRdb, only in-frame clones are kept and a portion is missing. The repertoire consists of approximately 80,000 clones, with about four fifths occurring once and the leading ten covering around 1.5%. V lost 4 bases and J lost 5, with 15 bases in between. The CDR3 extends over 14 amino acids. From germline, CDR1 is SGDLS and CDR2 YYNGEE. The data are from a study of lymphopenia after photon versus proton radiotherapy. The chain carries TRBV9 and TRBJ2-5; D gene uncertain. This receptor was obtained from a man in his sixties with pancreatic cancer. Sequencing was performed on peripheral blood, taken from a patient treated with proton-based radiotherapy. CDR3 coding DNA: TGTGCCAGCAGCTCCCGTCCGGAGAGGGAGACCCAGTACTTC. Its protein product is CASSSRPERETQYF. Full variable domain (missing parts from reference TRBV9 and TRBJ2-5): DSGVTQTPKHLITATGQRVTLRCSPRSGDLSVYWYQQSLDQGLQFLIQYYNGEERAKGNILERFSAQQFPDLHSELNLSSLELGDSALYFCASSSRPERETQYFGPGTRLLVL.